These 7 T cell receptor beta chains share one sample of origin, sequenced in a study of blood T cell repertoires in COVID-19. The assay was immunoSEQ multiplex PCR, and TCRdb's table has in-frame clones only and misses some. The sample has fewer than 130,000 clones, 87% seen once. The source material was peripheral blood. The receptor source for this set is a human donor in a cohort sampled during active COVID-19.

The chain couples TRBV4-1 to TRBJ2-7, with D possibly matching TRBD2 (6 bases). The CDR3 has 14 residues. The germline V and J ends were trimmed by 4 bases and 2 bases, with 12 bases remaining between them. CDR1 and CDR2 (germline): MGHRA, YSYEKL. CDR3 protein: CASSPDAGTYEQYF. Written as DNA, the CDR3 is TGCGCCAGCAGCCCCGACGCGGGGACCTACGAGCAGTACTTC.

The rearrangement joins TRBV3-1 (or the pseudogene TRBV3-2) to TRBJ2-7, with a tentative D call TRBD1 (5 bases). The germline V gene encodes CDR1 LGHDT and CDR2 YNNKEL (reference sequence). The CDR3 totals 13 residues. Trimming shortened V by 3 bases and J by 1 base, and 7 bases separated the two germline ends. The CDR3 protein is CASSQQGSYEQYF. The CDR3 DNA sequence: TGTGCCAGCAGCCAGCAGGGTTCCTACGAGCAGTACTTC.

CDR3 loop: CASSLSQGGYGYTF. DNA for the CDR3: TGTGCCAGCAGCTTGTCCCAGGGAGGCTATGGCTACACCTTC. The J gene is TRBJ1-2, the V gene TRBV5-5; tentative D call: TRBD1 (5 bases). CDR3 size: 14 residues. The V end was cut by 1 base, the J end by 4 bases, with 11 bases between. Germline V gene lookup returns CDR1 SGHKS and CDR2 YYEKEE (reference sequence).

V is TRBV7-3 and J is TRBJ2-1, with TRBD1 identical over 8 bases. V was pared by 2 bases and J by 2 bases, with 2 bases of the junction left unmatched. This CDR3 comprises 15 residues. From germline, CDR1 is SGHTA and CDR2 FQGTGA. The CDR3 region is CASSLQGATYNEQFF. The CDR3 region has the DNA TGTGCCAGCAGCTTACAGGGGGCTACCTACAATGAGCAGTTCTTC.

Here the CDR3 reads CASSPTWATDTQYF. The CDR3 DNA reads TGTGCCAGCAGCCCCACATGGGCGACAGATACGCAGTATTTT. The chain uses TRBV7-2 and TRBJ2-3; no definite D call. The germline V gene has CDR1 SGHTA and CDR2 FQGNSA. The CDR3 is 14 amino acids. Trimming pared 5 bases from V and 3 bases from J, leaving 12 bases between.

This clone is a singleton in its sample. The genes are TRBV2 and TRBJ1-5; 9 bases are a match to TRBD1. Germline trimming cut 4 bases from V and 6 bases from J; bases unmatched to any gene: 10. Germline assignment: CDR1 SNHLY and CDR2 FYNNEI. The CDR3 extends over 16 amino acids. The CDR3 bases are TGTGCCAGCAGTGGCGGGACAGGGCTATTTGGTCAGCCCCAGCATTTT. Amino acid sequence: CASSGGTGLFGQPQHF.

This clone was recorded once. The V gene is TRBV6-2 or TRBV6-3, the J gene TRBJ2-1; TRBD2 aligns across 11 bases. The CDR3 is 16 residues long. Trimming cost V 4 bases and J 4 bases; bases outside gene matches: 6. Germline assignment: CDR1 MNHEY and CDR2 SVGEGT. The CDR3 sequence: CASSFAGTSGYNEQFF. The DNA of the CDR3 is TGTGCCAGCAGTTTCGCCGGGACTAGCGGATACAATGAGCAGTTCTTC.